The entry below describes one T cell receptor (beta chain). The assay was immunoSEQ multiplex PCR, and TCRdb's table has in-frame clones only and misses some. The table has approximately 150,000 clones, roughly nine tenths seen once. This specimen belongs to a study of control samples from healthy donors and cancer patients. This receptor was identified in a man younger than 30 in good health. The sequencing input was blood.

The CDR3 reads CASSDLGGGYNEQFF. CDR3 DNA: TGTGCCAGCAGCGACCTTGGGGGCGGGTACAATGAGCAGTTCTTC. The J gene is TRBJ2-1, the V gene TRBV4-2, with a tentative D call TRBD1 (6 bases). Germline CDR1 LGHNA, CDR2 YNFKEQ. The V gene lost 5 bases and the J gene lost 4 bases, with 15 bases spanning the gap. This CDR3 region has 15 residues.